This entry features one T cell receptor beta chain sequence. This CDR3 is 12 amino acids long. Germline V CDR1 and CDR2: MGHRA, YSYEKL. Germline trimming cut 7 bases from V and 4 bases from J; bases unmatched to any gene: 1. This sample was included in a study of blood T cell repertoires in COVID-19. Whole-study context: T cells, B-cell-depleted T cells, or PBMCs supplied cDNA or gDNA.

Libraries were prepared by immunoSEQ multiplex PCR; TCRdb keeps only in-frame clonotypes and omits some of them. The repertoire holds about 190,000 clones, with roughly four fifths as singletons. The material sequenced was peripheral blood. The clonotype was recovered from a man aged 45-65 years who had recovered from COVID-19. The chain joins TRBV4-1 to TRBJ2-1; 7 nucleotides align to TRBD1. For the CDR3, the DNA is TGCGCCAGCACGGGACAGTACAATGAGCAGTTCTTC. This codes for CASTGQYNEQFF.